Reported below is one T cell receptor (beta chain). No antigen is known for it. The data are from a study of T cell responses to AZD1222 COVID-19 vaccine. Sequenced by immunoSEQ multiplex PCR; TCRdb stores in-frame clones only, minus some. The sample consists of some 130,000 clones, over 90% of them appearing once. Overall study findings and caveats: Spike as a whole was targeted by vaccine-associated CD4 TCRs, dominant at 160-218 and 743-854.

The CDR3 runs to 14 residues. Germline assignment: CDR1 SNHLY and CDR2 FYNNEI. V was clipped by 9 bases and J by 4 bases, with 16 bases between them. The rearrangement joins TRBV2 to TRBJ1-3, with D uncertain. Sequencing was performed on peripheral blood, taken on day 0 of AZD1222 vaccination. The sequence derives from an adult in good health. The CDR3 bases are TGTGCCAGTTTGATCCCCGGGGTCGGAAACACCATATATTTT. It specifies CASLIPGVGNTIYF.